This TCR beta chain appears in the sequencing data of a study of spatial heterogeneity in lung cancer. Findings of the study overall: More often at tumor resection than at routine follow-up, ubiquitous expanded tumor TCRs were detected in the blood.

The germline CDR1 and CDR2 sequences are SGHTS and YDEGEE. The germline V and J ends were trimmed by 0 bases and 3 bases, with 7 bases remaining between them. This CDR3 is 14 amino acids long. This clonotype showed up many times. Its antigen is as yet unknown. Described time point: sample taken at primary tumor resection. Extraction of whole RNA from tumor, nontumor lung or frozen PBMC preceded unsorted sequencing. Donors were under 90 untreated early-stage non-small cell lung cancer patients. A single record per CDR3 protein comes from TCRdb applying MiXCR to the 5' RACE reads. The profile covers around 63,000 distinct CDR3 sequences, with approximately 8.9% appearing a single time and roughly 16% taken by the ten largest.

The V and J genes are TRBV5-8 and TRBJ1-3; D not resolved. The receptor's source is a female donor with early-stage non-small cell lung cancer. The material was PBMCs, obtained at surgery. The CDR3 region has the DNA TGTGCCAGCAGCTTGGATTTAGATGGAAACACCATATATTTT. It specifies CASSLDLDGNTIYF.